This TCR beta chain originates from a study of PD-1 blockade in classical Hodgkin lymphoma. All trial patients relapsed after autologous stem cell transplantation. Notes on the study in general: Only CD4+ TCR diversity, not CD8+, had risen significantly by C4D1.

The protocol was immunoSEQ multiplex PCR, while the TCRdb copy is restricted to in-frame clones and leaves out a portion. The sample carries roughly 100,000 clones, 75% to 90% recorded once. Regarding this clone: What it binds is unknown.

Germline V gene sequence: CDR1 SGHRS, CDR2 YFSETQ. There are 13 residues in the CDR3. The V and J ends lost 7 bases and 6 bases, in that order; junction bases with no gene match: 6. The sequence came from a human donor with classical Hodgkin lymphoma. The rearrangement links TRBV5-1 to TRBJ2-3, with 9 bases fitting TRBD1. Sequencing used peripheral blood mononuclear cells (PBMCs), obtained before the second cycle of nivolumab. The CDR3 is CASGDRVLDTQYF. In DNA, the CDR3 is TGCGCCAGCGGGGACAGGGTGTTGGATACGCAGTATTTT.